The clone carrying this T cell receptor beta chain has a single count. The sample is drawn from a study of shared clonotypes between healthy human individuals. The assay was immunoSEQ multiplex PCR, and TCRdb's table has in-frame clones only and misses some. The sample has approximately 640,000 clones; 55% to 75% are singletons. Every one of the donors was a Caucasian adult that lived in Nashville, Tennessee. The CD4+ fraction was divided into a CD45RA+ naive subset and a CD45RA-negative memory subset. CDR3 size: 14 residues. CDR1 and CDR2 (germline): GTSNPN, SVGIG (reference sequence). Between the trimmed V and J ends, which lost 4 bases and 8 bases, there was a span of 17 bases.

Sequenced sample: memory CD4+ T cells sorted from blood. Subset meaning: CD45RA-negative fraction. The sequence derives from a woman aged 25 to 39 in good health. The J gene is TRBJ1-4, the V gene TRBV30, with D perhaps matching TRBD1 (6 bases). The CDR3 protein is CAWKQTSQGEKLFF. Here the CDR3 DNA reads TGTGCCTGGAAACAGACCAGCCAGGGGGAAAAACTGTTTTTT.